Shown below are 29 T cell receptor beta chains from a single sample sequenced in a study of spatial heterogeneity in lung cancer. MiXCR, run by TCRdb on the 5' RACE reads, gives a single entry per CDR3 protein. The sample shows roughly 120,000 distinct CDR3 sequences, about 10% of them seen only once. Time point specified: blood at routine non-recurrence follow-up after resection. This material consisted of PBMCs, taken at follow-up. The source is a female donor with early-stage non-small cell lung cancer.

The table lists this clonotype with a few counts. The chain carries TRBV6-6 and TRBJ2-7; D is possibly TRBD1 or TRBD2 (5 bases each). The CDR3 is 12 amino acids. Trimming left V 6 bases short and J 7 bases short, with 13 bases between. CDR1 is MNHNY, CDR2 SVGAGI, per germline (reference sequence). For the CDR3, the DNA is TGTGCCAGCAGCCGGGACCGTGTAGAGCAGTACTTC. Encoded protein: CASSRDRVEQYF.

This clonotype occurred many times. The chain combines TRBV7-9 with TRBJ2-3, with no clear D. Germline V CDR1 and CDR2: SEHNR, FQNEAQ (reference sequence). Trimming took off 5 bases at V and 6 bases at J, with 18 bases between the two ends. The length of the CDR3 is 15 residues. CDR3 nucleotides: TGTGCCAGCAGCCCTTCCCGGGCCTCCCGTGATACGCAGTATTTT. It encodes CASSPSRASRDTQYF.

The genes are TRBV20-1 and TRBJ2-1; 8 nucleotides match TRBD2. CDR3 length equals 15 residues. J gave up 2 bases and V 1 base, and 4 bases lay outside the gene matches. The germline V gene encodes CDR1 DFQATT and CDR2 SNEGSKA (reference sequence). Here the CDR3 reads CSARAGGRTYNEQFF. In DNA, the CDR3 is TGCAGTGCTAGAGCGGGCGGGAGGACCTACAATGAGCAGTTCTTC.

This clonotype turned up a few times. The chain uses TRBV6-4 and TRBJ2-3; D gene uncertain. The V end lost 0 bases, the J end lost 2 bases, and 6 bases lay between the germline ends. This CDR3 is built from 14 residues. The V gene's germline CDR1 is MRHNA and CDR2 SNTAGT. The CDR3: CASSDSRVTDTQYF. The CDR3 DNA reads TGTGCCAGCAGTGACTCTCGCGTCACAGATACGCAGTATTTT.

As for this clonotype: Its ends do not fully match the called genes, so a read error is possible. The gene calls are TRBV12-3 or TRBV12-4 and TRBJ2-7; D is uncertain. The CDR3 loop spans 12 amino acids. The CDR3 bases are TGTGCCAGCAGCCCGGGTAGTTACGGGCAGTACTTC. It specifies CASSPGSYGQYF.

The chain links TRBV7-6 to TRBJ2-3; 11 nucleotides align to TRBD2. CDR1 SGHVS and CDR2 FNYEAQ come from the germline V gene. Trimming removed 5 bases from V and 3 bases from J; junction bases left unmatched: 7. This CDR3 has 16 amino acids. In nucleotides, the CDR3 is TGTGCCAGCAGCCACGTACTAGCGGGAGAGACAGATACGCAGTATTTT. This encodes CASSHVLAGETDTQYF. The full variable domain, its missing parts supplied by reference TRBV7-6 and TRBJ2-3, is GAGVSQSPRYKVTKRGQDVALRCDPISGHVSLYWYRQALGQGPEFLTYFNYEAQQDKSGLPNDRFSAERPEGSISTLTIQRTEQRDSAMYRCASSHVLAGETDTQYFGPGTRLTVL.

This rearrangement joins TRBV5-1 to TRBJ2-1, with 7 bases identical to TRBD1. From germline, CDR1 is SGHRS and CDR2 YFSETQ. V lost 3 bases and J lost 0; bases outside the gene matches: 3. The CDR3 sequence is 15 residues long. The CDR3 DNA sequence: TGCGCCAGCAGCTCTGGGGACAGCTCCTACAATGAGCAGTTCTTC. Its protein product is CASSSGDSSYNEQFF.

The chain is built from TRBV6-2 or TRBV6-3 and TRBJ2-7, with TRBD2 matching over 13 bases. J was trimmed by 5 bases and V by 9 bases; bases with no gene match: 4. Germline V CDR1 and CDR2: MNHEY, SVGEGT. This CDR3 contains 13 residues. The CDR3 nucleotides are TGTGCCAGTCGGACTAGCGGGAGAAACGAGCAGTACGTC. Amino acid sequence: CASRTSGRNEQYV.

This clonotype was seen a few times. The CDR3 region is CASSYASGLAGYEQYF. The CDR3, as DNA: TGTGCCAGCAGTTACGCTTCTGGGCTAGCGGGCTACGAGCAGTACTTC. V usage is TRBV6-5 and J usage is TRBJ2-7; 8 nucleotides align to TRBD2. Germline CDR1 is MNHEY and CDR2 is SVGAGI. V dropped 2 bases and J dropped 3; count of bases not matched to a gene: 9. CDR3 length: 16 residues.

In this sample, this clonotype turned up many times. V is TRBV7-3 and J is TRBJ2-1; D assignment may be TRBD1 or TRBD2 (5 bases each). Germline CDR1 SGHTA, CDR2 FQGTGA. This CDR3 region has 13 residues. Trimming left V 4 bases short and J 11 bases short, with 15 bases between. CDR3 DNA sequence: TGTGCCAGCAGCTCTACCCCTGGGACCAAGCAGTTCTTC. This translates into CASSSTPGTKQFF.

This clonotype appeared many times. CDR3 loop: CASSPTGLTETQYF. CDR3 nucleotide sequence: TGTGCCAGCAGTCCAACAGGGCTGACGGAGACCCAGTACTTC. The rearrangement joins TRBV28 to TRBJ2-5, with D maybe TRBD1 (6 bases). Germline lookup yields CDR1 MDHEN and CDR2 SYDVKM. The CDR3 spans 14 residues. V shed 5 bases and J shed 5 bases, with 15 bases lying between them.

The chain joins TRBV10-3 to TRBJ2-7; 8 bases line up with TRBD1. The CDR3 is 12 amino acids. Trimming cost V 9 bases and J 4 bases; bases outside gene matches: 5. Germline assignment: CDR1 ENHRY and CDR2 SYGVKD. CDR3 nucleotides: TGTGCCATAGGACAGGGTGGATACGAGCAGTACTTC. Its protein product is CAIGQGGYEQYF.

The chain joins TRBV4-1 to TRBJ2-1; D perhaps matches TRBD2 (6 bases). The ends were cut back, 5 bases at V and 7 bases at J, with 18 bases in the middle. The length of the CDR3 is 15 residues. In germline, CDR1 is MGHRA, CDR2 YSYEKL. CDR3 loop: CASSVRDSRSNEQFF. For the CDR3, the DNA is TGCGCCAGCAGCGTCCGGGACTCTAGAAGTAATGAGCAGTTCTTC.

V usage is TRBV7-3 and J usage is TRBJ2-1, with D unresolved. V lost 4 bases to trimming and J lost 7 bases, with 8 bases between them. In germline, CDR1 is SGHTA, CDR2 FQGTGA. The CDR3 length is 12 residues. The CDR3 region is CASSYGTNEQFF. The CDR3 nucleotides are TGTGCCAGCAGCTACGGTACGAATGAGCAGTTCTTC.

This clonotype was picked up a small number of times. This rearrangement joins TRBV18 to TRBJ2-3; D uncertain. Trimming removed 4 bases at V and 2 bases at J, with 10 bases between. Germline CDR1 KGHSH, CDR2 LQKENI. The CDR3 runs 14 residues. CDR3 amino acids: CASSLDLITDTQYF. The CDR3 nucleotides read TGTGCCAGCTCACTCGATCTAATCACAGATACGCAGTATTTT.

This clonotype was seen a handful of times. The V gene is TRBV4-3, the J gene TRBJ2-5; D not resolved. The CDR3 loop spans 13 amino acids. Germline V lookup: CDR1 LGHNA, CDR2 YSLEER. V was cut by 0 bases and J by 5 bases, with 7 bases left in between. The CDR3 DNA is TGCGCCAGCAGCCAAGATCCCCACGAGACCCAGTACTTC. Residues: CASSQDPHETQYF.

This clonotype was recorded a few times. The J gene is TRBJ2-3, the V gene TRBV10-3; unclear D gene. V was shortened by 3 bases and J by 1 base, with 17 bases between the two germline ends. The CDR3 is 17 residues long. CDR1 ENHRY and CDR2 SYGVKD come from the germline V gene. CDR3: CAISDSSRYIGTDTQYF. CDR3 coding DNA: TGTGCCATCAGTGACTCCAGCAGATACATAGGCACAGATACGCAGTATTTT.

The chain employs TRBV6-6 and TRBJ2-3, with unresolved D. The germline V gene has CDR1 MNHNY and CDR2 SVGAGI (reference sequence). The CDR3 consists of 14 residues. Trimming took off 2 bases at V and 2 bases at J, with 8 bases between the two ends. The CDR3 here is CASSYGRNTDTQYF. CDR3 in DNA: TGTGCCAGCAGTTACGGGCGGAACACAGATACGCAGTATTTT.

This clonotype came up a few times. The chain couples TRBV11-2 to TRBJ2-7; D may correspond to TRBD1 or TRBD2 (6 bases each). The V end lost 4 bases, the J end lost 3 bases, and 22 bases lay between the germline ends. Germline values: CDR1 SGHAT, CDR2 FQNNGV. This CDR3 region has 17 residues. The CDR3 coding sequence is TGTGCCAGCAGCTCGGTGGGACAACTAGCCCTAAGCTACGAGCAGTACTTC. Amino acids: CASSSVGQLALSYEQYF. Using reference TRBV11-2 and TRBJ2-7 for the parts outside the CDR3, the full variable domain is EAGVAQSPRYKIIEKRQSVAFWCNPISGHATLYWYQQILGQGPKLLIQFQNNGVVDDSQLPKDRFSAERLKGVDSTLKIQPAKLEDSAVYLCASSSVGQLALSYEQYFGPGTRLTVT.

The chain couples TRBV28 to TRBJ1-2, with D tentatively TRBD1 (5 bases). The V end was cut by 3 bases, the J end by 8 bases, with 16 bases between. The CDR3 has 14 amino acids. Germline V gives CDR1 MDHEN, CDR2 SYDVKM. The CDR3 sequence: CASSLGTGLRGYTF. The CDR3 bases are TGTGCCAGCAGTTTGGGAACAGGCCTTAGGGGCTACACCTTC.

This clonotype turned up a few times. The genes are TRBV27 and TRBJ1-1; D unclear. CDR1 and CDR2 from the germline V gene are MNHEY and SMNVEV (reference sequence). V was trimmed by 6 bases and J by 1 base, leaving 9 bases between them. The CDR3 totals 13 residues. Here the CDR3 reads CASRQTWNTEAFF. The CDR3 DNA sequence: TGTGCCAGCAGACAAACATGGAACACTGAAGCTTTCTTT.

This clonotype turned up a few times. The chain combines TRBV28 with TRBJ1-5; no definite D call. Trimming removed 5 bases at V and 1 base at J, with 12 bases between. Germline V CDR1 and CDR2: MDHEN, SYDVKM. CDR3 size: 15 residues. The CDR3 spells CASSPPGSSNQPQHF. The CDR3 DNA reads TGTGCCAGCAGTCCACCGGGGAGCAGCAATCAGCCCCAGCATTTT.

This chain connects TRBV4-1 to TRBJ2-1, with unresolved D. This CDR3 is built from 14 residues. Looked up from germline, CDR1 is MGHRA and CDR2 is YSYEKL. Trimming stripped 1 base from V and 6 bases from J, with 10 bases between. DNA of the CDR3: TGCGCCAGCAGCCAAGTCGTAAAGTCCAATGAGCAGTTCTTC. Translation: CASSQVVKSNEQFF.

This clonotype was seen ten or more times. The J gene is TRBJ2-1, the V gene TRBV7-2, with 10 bases lining up with TRBD2. J gave up 5 bases and V 5 bases, and 9 bases lay outside the gene matches. This CDR3 comprises 16 residues. CDR1 is SGHTA and CDR2 is FQGNSA in the germline V gene. CDR3 DNA: TGTGCCAGCAGCCTGCTAGGACTAGCGGAAAACAATGAGCAGTTCTTC. It codes for CASSLLGLAENNEQFF.

This clonotype came up a few times. The genes are TRBV6-5 and TRBJ2-4; 7 positions agree with TRBD2. This CDR3 is built from 15 residues. Looked up from germline, CDR1 is MNHEY and CDR2 is SVGAGI. V shed 8 bases and J 7 bases; nucleotides not matched to a gene: 14. CDR3 sequence reads: CASSRRGRERNIQYF. The CDR3 coding sequence is TGTGCCAGCTCTAGGAGAGGGCGGGAGAGGAACATTCAGTACTTC.

In its sample, this clonotype was seen a few times. The chain uses TRBV7-2 and TRBJ1-1; D possibly corresponds to TRBD1 (5 bases). The CDR3 runs 15 residues. Germline assignment: CDR1 SGHTA and CDR2 FQGNSA. V was trimmed by 2 bases and J by 6 bases, leaving 16 bases between them. The CDR3: CASSLSQLTGSEAFF. The CDR3 DNA is TGTGCCAGCAGCTTATCGCAGTTAACAGGATCTGAAGCTTTCTTT.

This clonotype was recorded a few times. J is TRBJ2-1 and V is TRBV20-1; D may correspond to TRBD1 or TRBD2 (5 bases each). The V gene lost 0 bases and the J gene lost 8 bases, with 20 bases spanning the gap. From germline, CDR1 is DFQATT and CDR2 SNEGSKA (reference sequence). The CDR3 contains 16 residues. The DNA of the CDR3 is TGCAGTGCTAGAGACTATCTAGCCGGAACAGGTTATGAGCAGTTCTTC. This gives the protein CSARDYLAGTGYEQFF.

The chain combines TRBV28 with TRBJ1-4; no clear D gene. This CDR3 has 15 residues. The germline V gene has CDR1 MDHEN and CDR2 SYDVKM. Trimming shortened V by 5 bases and J by 7 bases, and 17 bases separated the two germline ends. CDR3 nucleotide sequence: TGTGCCAGCAGTCCCCACGTGGCCTGGGGTGAAAAACTGTTTTTT. Its translation: CASSPHVAWGEKLFF.

The table lists this clonotype with a few counts. The chain couples TRBV7-3 to TRBJ2-3, with TRBD2 matching 8 bases. CDR1 SGHTA and CDR2 FQGTGA come from the germline V gene. This CDR3 is 16 amino acids long. J gave up 4 bases and V 4 bases, and 10 bases lay outside the gene matches. The CDR3 DNA is TGTGCCAGCAGCTCCTACGGCACTAGCGGTCCAGATACGCAGTATTTT. It specifies CASSSYGTSGPDTQYF.